This note documents a single T cell receptor beta chain sequence. This sample is part of a study of technical replicates of blood from several donors. This CDR3 is 11 amino acids long. V was pared by 6 bases and J by 10 bases, with 12 bases between. Germline loops: CDR1 MNHEY, CDR2 SVGAGI. Libraries were prepared by immunoSEQ multiplex PCR; TCRdb keeps only in-frame clonotypes and omits some of them. In the table there are tens of thousands of clones, around 94% of which are singletons. Sequenced: T cells isolated from PBMCs. J is TRBJ1-1 and V is TRBV6-5; unclear D gene. The clonotype was recovered from a human donor in good health. The CDR3 nucleotides are TGTGCCAGCAGGGACGGGATGGGAGCTTTCTTT. This codes for CASRDGMGAFF.